These 5 T cell receptor beta chains came from one sample sequenced in a study of T cell repertoires in cytomegalovirus infection. Each CDR3 protein is one row after TCRdb ran MiXCR on the reads. The sample consists of under 500,000 distinct CDR3 sequences, approximately 42% of them appearing once. Their antigen targets remain unknown. Specimen: cultured PBMCs, collected from culture after CMV antigen stimulation. The receptor set was obtained from a human donor in good health (CMV status not recorded). Some clones in this sample may be carry-over from other donors' samples.

The CDR3 coding sequence is TGTGCCAGCAGCATAGGGACAGAAAATGAGCAGTTCTTC. As protein: CASSIGTENEQFF. The chain employs TRBV5-4 and TRBJ2-1; TRBD1 matches 7 bases. The CDR3 runs to 13 residues. The J segment lost 7 bases and the V segment lost 4 bases, leaving 5 bases of the junction unmatched. Germline CDR1 and CDR2: SGHNT and YYREEE (reference sequence). Drawing the rest from reference TRBV5-4 and TRBJ2-1, the complete variable domain is ETGVTQSPTHLIKTRGQQVTLRCSSQSGHNTVSWYQQALGQGPQFIFQYYREEENGRGNFPPRFSGLQFPNYSSELNVNALELDDSALYLCASSIGTENEQFFGPGTRLTVL.

V is TRBV7-2 and J is TRBJ2-1; TRBD2 aligns across 7 bases. The CDR3 covers 16 residues. CDR1 and CDR2 (germline): SGHTA, FQGNSA. V was pared by 2 bases and J by 3 bases, with 7 bases of the junction left unmatched. Here the CDR3 reads CASSLFPSGIYNEQFF. For the CDR3, the DNA is TGTGCCAGCAGCTTATTTCCTAGCGGTATCTACAATGAGCAGTTCTTC.

There are a few counts of this clonotype. This rearrangement joins TRBV7-2 to TRBJ1-2; 7 nucleotides match TRBD1. CDR3 length: 13 amino acids. Germline V lookup: CDR1 SGHTA, CDR2 FQGNSA. With V trimmed by 5 bases and J by 3 bases, 3 bases remained unmatched. The CDR3 spells CASSITGDYGYTF. In DNA form, the CDR3 reads TGTGCCAGCAGCATTACAGGGGACTATGGCTACACCTTC.

The CDR3 protein is CASSQTPGRALTYEQYF. CDR3 coding DNA: TGTGCCAGCAGCCAAACCCCCGGGAGGGCCCTAACCTACGAGCAGTACTTC. This chain uses TRBV7-2 with TRBJ2-7; 8 bases are a match to TRBD2. The germline gives CDR1 SGHTA, CDR2 FQGNSA. J was trimmed by 2 bases and V by 5 bases; bases with no gene match: 14. The CDR3 is 17 amino acids.

This clonotype was detected only a few times. The rearrangement uses TRBV18 and TRBJ1-4; no reliable D call. This CDR3 comprises 15 residues. Germline V gene lookup returns CDR1 KGHSH and CDR2 LQKENI. V shed 3 bases and J shed 0 bases, with 8 bases lying between them. Here the CDR3 DNA reads TGTGCCAGCTCACCCGTAGAGACAACTAATGAAAAACTGTTTTTT. As protein: CASSPVETTNEKLFF.